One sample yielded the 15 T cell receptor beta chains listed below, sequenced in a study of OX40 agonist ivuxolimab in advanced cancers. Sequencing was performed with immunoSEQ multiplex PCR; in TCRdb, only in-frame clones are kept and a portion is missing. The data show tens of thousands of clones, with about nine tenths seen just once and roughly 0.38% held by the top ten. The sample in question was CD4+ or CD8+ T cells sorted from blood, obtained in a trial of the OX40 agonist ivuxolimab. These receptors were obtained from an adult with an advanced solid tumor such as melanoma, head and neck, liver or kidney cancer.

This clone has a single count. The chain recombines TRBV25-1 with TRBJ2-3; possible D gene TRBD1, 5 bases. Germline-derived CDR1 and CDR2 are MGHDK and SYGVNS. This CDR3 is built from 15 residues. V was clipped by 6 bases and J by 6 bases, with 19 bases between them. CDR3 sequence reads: CASSNTGTLTDTQYF. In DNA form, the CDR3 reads TGTGCCAGCAGCAACACAGGTACGCTGACGGATACGCAGTATTTT.

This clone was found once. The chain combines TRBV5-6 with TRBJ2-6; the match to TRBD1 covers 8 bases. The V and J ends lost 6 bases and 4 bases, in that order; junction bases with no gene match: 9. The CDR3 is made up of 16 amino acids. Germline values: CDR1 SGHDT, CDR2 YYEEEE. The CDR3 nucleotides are TGTGCCAGCACCGTCGGACAGGGTGCCGGGGCCAACGTCCTGACTTTC. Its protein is CASTVGQGAGANVLTF.

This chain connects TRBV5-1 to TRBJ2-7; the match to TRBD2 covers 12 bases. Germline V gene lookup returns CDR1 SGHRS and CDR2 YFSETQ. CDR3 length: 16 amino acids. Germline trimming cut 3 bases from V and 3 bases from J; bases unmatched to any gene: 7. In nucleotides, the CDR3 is TGCGCCAGCAGCTCGTTACCGGGACTAGCGGGCTACGAGCAGTACTTC. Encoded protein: CASSSLPGLAGYEQYF.

The chain's CDR3 is CASSSGLAGVDEQYF. CDR3 nucleotide sequence: TGTGCCAGCAGTTCCGGACTAGCGGGAGTTGACGAGCAGTACTTC. J is TRBJ2-7 and V is TRBV6-6; TRBD2 matches 13 bases. The CDR3 has 15 residues. After removal of 4 bases from V and 5 bases from J, the junction contained 5 bases not matched to a gene. Looked up from germline, CDR1 is MNHNY and CDR2 is SVGAGI (reference sequence).

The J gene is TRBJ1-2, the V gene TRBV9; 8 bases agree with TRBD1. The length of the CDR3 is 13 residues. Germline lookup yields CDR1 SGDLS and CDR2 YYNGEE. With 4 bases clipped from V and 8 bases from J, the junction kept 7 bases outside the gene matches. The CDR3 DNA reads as TGTGCCAGCAGCCTCGGGACAGGAGTGGGCTACACCTTC. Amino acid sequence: CASSLGTGVGYTF.

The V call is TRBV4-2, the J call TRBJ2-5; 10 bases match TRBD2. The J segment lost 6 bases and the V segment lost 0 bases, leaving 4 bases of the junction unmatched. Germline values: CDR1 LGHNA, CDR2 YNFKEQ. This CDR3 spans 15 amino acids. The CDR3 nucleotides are TGTGCCAGCAGCCAAGATCCTAGCGGGAGAAAGACCCAGTACTTC. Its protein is CASSQDPSGRKTQYF.

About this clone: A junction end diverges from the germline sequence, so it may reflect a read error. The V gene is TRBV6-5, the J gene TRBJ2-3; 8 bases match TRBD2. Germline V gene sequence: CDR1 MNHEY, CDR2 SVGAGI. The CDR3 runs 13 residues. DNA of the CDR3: TGTGCCAGCAGTTACTCACGGACTAGCCCATACTTCTTT. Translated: CASSYSRTSPYFF.

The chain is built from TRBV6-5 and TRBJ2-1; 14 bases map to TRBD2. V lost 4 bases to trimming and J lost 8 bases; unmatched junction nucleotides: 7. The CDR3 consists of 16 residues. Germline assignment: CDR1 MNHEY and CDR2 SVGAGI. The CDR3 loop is CASSSSGTSGSYEQFF. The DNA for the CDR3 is TGTGCCAGCAGTTCATCCGGGACTAGCGGGAGCTATGAGCAGTTCTTC.

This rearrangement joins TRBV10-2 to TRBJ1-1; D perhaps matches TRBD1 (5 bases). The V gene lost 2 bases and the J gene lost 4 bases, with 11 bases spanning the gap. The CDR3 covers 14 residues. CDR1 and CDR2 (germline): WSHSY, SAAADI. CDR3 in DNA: TGCGCCAGCAGTGAGGGGCAGGGCGGCACTGAAGCTTTCTTT. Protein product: CASSEGQGGTEAFF.

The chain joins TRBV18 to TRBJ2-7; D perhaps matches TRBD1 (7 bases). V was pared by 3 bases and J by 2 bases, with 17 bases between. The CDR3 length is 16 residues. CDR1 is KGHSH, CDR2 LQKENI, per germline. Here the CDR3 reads CASSPAGQPSPYEQYF. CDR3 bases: TGTGCCAGCTCACCCGCGGGACAGCCCAGCCCCTACGAGCAGTACTTC.

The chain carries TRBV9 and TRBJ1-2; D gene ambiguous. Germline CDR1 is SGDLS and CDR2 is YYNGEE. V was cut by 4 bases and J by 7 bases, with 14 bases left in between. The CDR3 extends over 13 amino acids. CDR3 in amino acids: CASSYGDSGGYTF. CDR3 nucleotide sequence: TGTGCCAGCAGCTACGGGGATAGTGGTGGCTACACCTTC.

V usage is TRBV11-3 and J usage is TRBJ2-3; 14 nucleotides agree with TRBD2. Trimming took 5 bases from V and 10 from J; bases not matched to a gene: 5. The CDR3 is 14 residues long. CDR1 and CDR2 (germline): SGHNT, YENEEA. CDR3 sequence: CASSPGTSGSAQYF. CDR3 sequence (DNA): TGTGCCAGCAGCCCCGGGACTAGCGGGAGTGCGCAGTATTTT.

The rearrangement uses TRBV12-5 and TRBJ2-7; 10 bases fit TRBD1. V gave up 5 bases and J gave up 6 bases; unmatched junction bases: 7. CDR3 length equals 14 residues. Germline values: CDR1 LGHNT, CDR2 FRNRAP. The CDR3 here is CASGPGTGVFEQYF. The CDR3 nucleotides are TGTGCTAGTGGTCCCGGGACAGGGGTGTTCGAGCAGTACTTC.

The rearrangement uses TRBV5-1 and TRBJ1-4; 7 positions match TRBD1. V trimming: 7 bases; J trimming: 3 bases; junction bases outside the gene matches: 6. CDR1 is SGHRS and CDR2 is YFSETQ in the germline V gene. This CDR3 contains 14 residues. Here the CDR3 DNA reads TGCGCCAGCGGATCCGGGACAGCTAATGAAAAACTGTTTTTT. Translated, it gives CASGSGTANEKLFF.

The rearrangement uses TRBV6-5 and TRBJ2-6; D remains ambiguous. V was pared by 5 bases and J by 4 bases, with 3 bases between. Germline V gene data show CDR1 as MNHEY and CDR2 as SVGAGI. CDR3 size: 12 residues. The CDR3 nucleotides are TGTGCCAGCAGTCGGGGGGCCAACGTCCTGACTTTC. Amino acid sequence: CASSRGANVLTF.